The rows below give T cell receptor beta chains drawn from one sample of a study of radiotherapy plus CTLA-4 blockade in lung cancer. Profiling relied on immunoSEQ multiplex PCR, and the TCRdb table lists in-frame clones only, not all of them. This sample has about 66,000 clones, with approximately 82% found just once. Sequenced material: peripheral blood, taken from a patient treated with radiotherapy plus ipilimumab. Receptors originate from a human donor with non-small cell lung cancer who had a partial response to radiotherapy plus ipilimumab. The CDR3 runs from the conserved cysteine through the conserved F or W. The D gene is left open where the match is weak. Size tells how often a clone was seen (once, few, many) or the class of an expanded clone, and some rows leave it out.

CASSSARDSGSSYEQYF TGTGCCAGCAGCTCCGCCCGGGACAGCGGTAGCTCCTACGAGCAGTACTTC TRBJ2-7 . TRBV5-4 TRBD1
CASSVGLAGGGYEQYF TGTGCCAGCAGTGTAGGACTAGCGGGAGGTGGGTACGAGCAGTACTTC TRBJ2-7 . TRBV6-1 TRBD2
CASSQLQGGNQPQHF TGTGCCAGCTCACAACTACAGGGAGGCAATCAGCCCCAGCATTTT TRBJ1-5 . TRBV18 .
CASSLDPLQVTNTGELFF TGCGCCAGCAGCTTGGACCCTCTACAGGTTACGAACACCGGGGAGCTGTTTTTT TRBJ2-2 . TRBV5-1 .
CSVLGQTSGANVLTF TGCAGCGTTTTGGGACAGACCTCTGGGGCCAACGTCCTGACTTTC TRBJ2-6 . TRBV29-1 TRBD1
CASSLALGAGHYEQYF TGCGCCAGCAGCTTGGCCCTAGGAGCGGGACACTACGAGCAGTACTTC TRBJ2-7 . TRBV5-1 .
CASSLAGNSYEQYF TGTGCCAGCAGCTTAGCCGGGAACTCCTACGAGCAGTACTTC TRBJ2-7 . TRBV7-8 .
CASSPGTGTEGQPQHF TGCGCCAGCAGCCCTGGGACAGGGACAGAGGGTCAGCCCCAGCATTTT TRBJ1-5 . TRBV5-1 TRBD1
CASSLAPFRSLETYQETQYF TGTGCCAGCAGCTTAGCCCCCTTCCGGTCGCTGGAGACTTACCAAGAGACCCAGTACTTC TRBJ2-5 . TRBV7-6 .
CASSSARTVNTEAFF TGTGCCAGCAGCTCCGCCCGGACAGTAAACACTGAAGCTTTCTTT TRBJ1-1 . TRBV9 .
CASSQAASGSFWNEQFF TGTGCCAGCAGCCAGGCGGCTAGCGGGAGCTTTTGGAATGAGCAGTTCTTC TRBJ2-1 . TRBV7-8 TRBD2
CASSAGGRALGRTDTQYF TGTGCCAGCAGTGCAGGGGGCAGGGCCCTCGGCCGAACAGATACGCAGTATTTT TRBJ2-3 . TRBV25-1 TRBD1
CASSLGGSLHYEQYF TGTGCCAGCAGCTTAGGAGGTAGCCTGCACTACGAGCAGTACTTC TRBJ2-7 . TRBV7-9 .
CASSLWRGNAEWTDTQYF TGTGCCAGCAGCCTCTGGCGGGGGAACGCCGAGTGGACAGATACGCAGTATTTT TRBJ2-3 . TRBV4-2 TRBD2
CASSVPRGANVLTF TGTGCCAGCAGCGTCCCCCGGGGGGCCAACGTCCTGACTTTC TRBJ2-6 . TRBV9 .
CASTRQSEAFF TGTGCCAGCACCAGACAAAGCGAAGCTTTCTTT TRBJ1-1 once TRBV2 .
CASSAGTTRSYEQYF TGTGCCAGCAGTGCAGGTACGACCCGATCCTACGAGCAGTACTTC TRBJ2-7 . TRBV25-1 .
CASSLYQGHSDTQYF TGTGCCAGCAGTTTGTACCAGGGTCACTCAGATACGCAGTATTTT TRBJ2-3 . TRBV28 .